This TCR beta chain was profiled in a study of T cell responses to AZD1222 COVID-19 vaccine (dated by TCRdb to about 2021). About the investigation overall: A total of 230 to 250 trial participants underwent TCR sequencing, of whom about 210 received two doses of AZD1222 and approximately 25 received two doses of the MenACWY control vaccine. Trial participants were enrolled by age into 18-55, 56-69 and 70-plus year subgroups, with 148, 28 and 57 TCR-sequenced participants respectively.

A remark on this clone: Its recognized antigen is unknown. Per-nucleotide qualities are absent, and no much larger clonotype sits a single base away.

Taken with the paper, the label for time point translates to: about 28 days (+/-7) after the second vaccine dose. AZD1222 recipients given second doses at about 4 weeks or at about 12 weeks were pooled, since spike-specific TCR depth and breadth were not found to differ between the two schedules. The vaccinee samples were drawn from two UK trials, COV001 and COV002, one of which was a single-blind randomized controlled phase 2/3 trial testing AZD1222 (ChAdOx1 nCoV-19) in healthy adults. Trial participant PBMC samples were collected at day 0 and day 28 after the second dose for TCRbeta chain sequencing. The CDR3 regions of human TCRbeta chains were subjected to immunosequencing. Turning to the authors' computational methods: Repertoire TCRs were matched against a reference library of SARS-CoV-2-specific TCRs generated with the MIRA antigen-specificity platform. Breadth was defined as the fraction of unique TCRs that were SARS-CoV-2-associated. Depth was defined as the fraction of total T cells that were SARS-CoV-2-associated. Using the MIRA data, every spike-specific TCR was mapped to the spike region that the TCR reacted to and assigned to either a CD4 or a CD8 class. Log10-transformed breadth and depth values were compared by one-way ANOVA with Sidak's multiple comparisons tests. In its TCRdb copy, this immuneACCESS table keeps in-frame sequences only and misses some clones. Where compared with another copy, unresolved V genes explain less than half of these, and the others have no known cause. V and J calls and clone size come straight from that table; D and trimming were deduced from the DNA. In this sample the table shows 6,000 to 6,500 clones, about 89% of which occur a single time. 15% to 17% of the sample is in the top ten clones.

Broad study findings and their caveats: Most participants were white British and females outnumbered males, and the authors suggested that clonal diversity may have been underestimated. Vaccine-associated CD4 TCRs spanned the whole spike protein, with dominant responses in regions 160-218 and 743-854. Spike-specific TCR breadth and depth rose significantly after two AZD1222 doses compared with day 0 and with MenACWY recipients. Nearly half of unique spike-specific TCRs reportedly recognized epitopes outside regions mutated in the B.1.351 and B.1.1.7 variants. Conclusions about previously exposed vaccinees were limited because only 5 or 6 AZD1222 recipients were SARS-CoV-2 seropositive at baseline. Because no day 14 peak-response samples were available, the repertoires could be characterized only after the peak T cell response. The 56-69-year group was small, and its depth increase did not reach significance, likely because of low power.

CDR1 and CDR2 are read off the germline V gene as MDHEN and SYDVKM. The CDR3 sequence holds 16 residues, the cysteine and phenylalanine included. The retained sequence is limited to the CDR3, 48 bases, with the frame set at the first base. The junction carries 22 bases between V and J, which are trimmed by 6 bases and 5 bases respectively. Recombination linked TRBV28 to TRBJ1-1; D gene: possibly TRBD1, on 6 matching bases. This specimen consisted of peripheral blood, obtained 28 days after the second AZD1222 dose. This clonotype was obtained from an adult who received the AZD1222 COVID-19 vaccine. Read as DNA, the sequence is TGTGCCAGCAGACACTTAGCCGGGGGGGGCCGGACTGAAGCTTTCTTT. The resulting protein is CASRHLAGGGRTEAFF.